The sequence of this T cell receptor (beta chain) was determined in a study of CXCR3-negative and CXCR3-positive naive CD8 T cells. Turning to the study itself: Overall TRB read output was some 140 million, and each library contained about 1.5 +/- 0.3 million reads.

The authors prepared UMI-labeled TRB cDNA libraries by 5' RACE. One entry per CDR3 protein, without DNA, is what TCRdb gives after re-calling the 5' RACE reads. The table for this sample gives under 150,000 distinct CDR3 sequences. Notes on this clonotype: What it binds is unknown.

CDR3 length: 19 residues. The germline V gene encodes CDR1 SEHNR and CDR2 FQNEAQ (reference sequence). Study-wide results and limits: Higher TRB CDR3 hydrophobicity marked CXCR3-positive naive cells relative to CXCR3-negative naive cells.

The source is a human donor in good health. Some clones in this sample may be carry-over from other donors' samples. Sequencing was done on a sample of naive CXCR3+ CD8+ T cells from blood. As to subset: CD45RO-CCR7+CD27+CD95- naive CD8+ T cells expressing CXCR3 (TNR3+). The chain links TRBV7-9 to TRBJ2-6; TCRdb's D call, TRBD1, is unchecked because there is no DNA. The CDR3 sequence: CASSSTMTGIKSGANVLTF.